Listed here are 11 T cell receptor beta chains from one sample, sequenced in a study of T cell responses to AZD1222 COVID-19 vaccine (dated by TCRdb to the early 2020s). The time point label for this specimen denotes: baseline before first vaccination. The sample's treatment or condition label, in plain terms: meningococcal conjugate vaccine given as trial control. Libraries came from the immunoSEQ multiplex PCR assay. This immuneACCESS table, as held by TCRdb, lists in-frame sequences with V and J called but not all clones. Of the missing ones, under half trace to an unresolved V gene in checked studies; the others have no known cause. For this sample the table gives some 150,000 clones, of which about 91% were detected only once. The top ten clonotypes cover 3% to 4% of the sample. Here the sequenced sample was peripheral blood, taken on day 0 of MenACWY control vaccination. The receptors here all came from an adult in good health.

The chain joins TRBV28 to TRBJ1-5; 7 nucleotides match TRBD1. V lost 6 bases, J lost 2 bases, and 10 bases stayed unmatched. The CDR3 runs 16 residues. Germline V gives CDR1 MDHEN, CDR2 SYDVKM. The DNA for the CDR3 is TGTGCCAGCAGGCGGAGGGGGCGGGGTGGCAATCAGCCCCAGCATTTT. Amino acid sequence: CASRRRGRGGNQPQHF.

The chain uses TRBV5-4 and TRBJ1-2; tentative D call: TRBD1 (5 bases). With 0 bases removed from V and 3 bases from J, the gap between germline ends came to 9 bases. Germline values: CDR1 SGHNT, CDR2 YYREEE (reference sequence). The CDR3 is 14 residues long. CDR3 sequence reads: CASSLGGADYGYTF. CDR3 nucleotide sequence: TGTGCCAGCAGCTTGGGGGGCGCGGACTATGGCTACACCTTC.

The chain couples TRBV29-1 to TRBJ1-2, with D possibly matching TRBD1 (6 bases). V dropped 2 bases and J dropped 8 bases, with 15 bases sitting between them. The germline CDR1 and CDR2 sequences are SQVTM and ANQGSEA. This CDR3 is 13 amino acids long. DNA of the CDR3: TGCAGCGTTGAAAGGGGGGGGCCAGACGGCTACACCTTC. It encodes CSVERGGPDGYTF.

The chain combines TRBV11-2 with TRBJ1-2, with TRBD1 matching 9 bases. CDR3 size: 13 residues. Germline V gene sequence: CDR1 SGHAT, CDR2 FQNNGV. V dropped 5 bases and J dropped 8; count of bases not matched to a gene: 6. This CDR3 reads CASSGQTGGGYTF. Here the CDR3 DNA reads TGTGCCAGCAGCGGTCAGACAGGGGGAGGCTACACCTTC. Filled out from reference TRBV11-2 and TRBJ1-2, the complete variable domain reads EAGVAQSPRYKIIEKRQSVAFWCNPISGHATLYWYQQILGQGPKLLIQFQNNGVVDDSQLPKDRFSAERLKGVDSTLKIQPAKLEDSAVYLCASSGQTGGGYTFGSGTRLTVV.

This clone has only a few counts. Other DNA sequences in the same sample also yield this CDR3. The chain recombines TRBV6-5 with TRBJ1-1, with a tentative D call TRBD1 (5 bases). The CDR3 totals 14 residues. The germline gives CDR1 MNHEY, CDR2 SVGAGI. The V and J ends lost 7 bases and 2 bases respectively, with 14 bases between them. The CDR3 here is CASTKPGPNTEAFF. The CDR3 coding sequence is TGTGCCAGCACCAAACCGGGACCCAACACTGAAGCTTTCTTT.

The V gene is TRBV7-2, the J gene TRBJ2-3; a weak D match, TRBD2 (6 bases). The CDR3 has 16 residues. V lost 4 bases and J lost 2, with 16 bases in between. Germline V gene lookup returns CDR1 SGHTA and CDR2 FQGNSA. Here the CDR3 reads CASSSLGGVDTDTQYF. CDR3 bases: TGTGCCAGCAGCTCGCTGGGCGGGGTGGACACAGATACGCAGTATTTT.

This chain uses TRBV18 with TRBJ2-1, with D hard to call. Germline CDR1 and CDR2: KGHSH and LQKENI. V was shortened by 2 bases and J by 5 bases, with 7 bases between the two germline ends. This CDR3 comprises 13 residues. CDR3 sequence: CASSPGIDNEQFF. The DNA for the CDR3 is TGTGCCAGCTCACCAGGGATAGACAATGAGCAGTTCTTC.

This chain uses TRBV12-3 or TRBV12-4 with TRBJ1-1; no clear D gene. CDR3 size: 13 residues. V was trimmed by 3 bases and J by 4 bases, leaving 9 bases between them. CDR3 nucleotides: TGTGCCAGCAGTTTTTATCGCAGCACTGAAGCTTTCTTT. Translating gives CASSFYRSTEAFF.

The chain recombines TRBV5-3 with TRBJ2-7; perhaps D is TRBD1 or TRBD2 (5 bases each). TRBV5-3 is treated as an ORF (open reading frame) with a function not yet certain. Trimming left V 0 bases short and J 3 bases short, with 13 bases between. The CDR3 is 15 residues long. CDR3 region: CARSLVSGPHYEQYF. The CDR3 DNA is TGTGCCAGAAGCTTGGTTTCGGGACCCCACTACGAGCAGTACTTC.

The J gene is TRBJ1-5, the V gene TRBV5-5, with TRBD1 as a possible D gene (5 bases). The germline CDR1 and CDR2 sequences are SGHKS and YYEKEE (reference sequence). V was cut by 1 base and J by 10 bases, with 15 bases left in between. The CDR3 spans 14 residues. Here the CDR3 reads CASSLWIAGTPQHF. The CDR3 region has the DNA TGTGCCAGCAGCTTGTGGATTGCAGGGACTCCCCAGCATTTT.

The genes are TRBV19 and TRBJ2-3, with D uncertain. Trimming took off 4 bases at V and 1 base at J, with 12 bases between the two ends. This CDR3 is 15 amino acids long. Germline V lookup: CDR1 LNHDA, CDR2 SQIVND (reference sequence). The CDR3 DNA reads as TGTGCCAGTAGTAAAACACATTACCGCACAGATACGCAGTATTTT. Its translation is CASSKTHYRTDTQYF.